This T cell receptor beta chain was captured by sequencing in a study of Graves' ophthalmopathy and Graves' hyperthyroidism. Germline CDR1 and CDR2: SNHLY and FYNNEI. The CDR3 runs to 12 residues. Germline trimming cut 8 bases from V and 7 bases from J; bases unmatched to any gene: 8. Remarks on this clonotype: Its antigen is still unknown.

General study findings and limits: Separation of ophthalmopathy from stable hyperthyroidism was achieved by a 13-signature model, at approximately 87% sensitivity and approximately 84% specificity. Among thyroid clonotypes expanded above 0.001 frequency, most also appeared in blood.

RNA transcripts provided the template for amplifying TCR beta CDR3 regions. HTBI-primed RT-PCR formed the first round, and a multiplex PCR formed the second. TCRdb recomputed calls from the multiplex PCR reads with MiXCR, one row per CDR3 protein. Of just over 600,000 distinct CDR3 sequences listed, approximately 22% are singletons. Input material: peripheral blood. The sequence was obtained from a young woman with stable Graves' hyperthyroidism. Some clones in this sample may be carry-over from other donors' samples. The chain has TRBV2 and TRBJ2-7; the match to TRBD1 covers 7 bases. The CDR3 here is CASGNRGLEQYF. In nucleotides, the CDR3 is TGTGCCAGCGGGAACAGGGGTTTGGAGCAGTACTTC.